Listed below are T cell receptor beta chains from one sample, sequenced in a study of STAT5B mutations in CD4+ large granular lymphocyte leukemia. Repertoires were generated with immunoSEQ multiplex PCR, while TCRdb's copy carries only in-frame clones and drops some. The data hold tens of thousands of clones, with 70% to 90% observed a single time. Specimen: CD4+ T cells from blood buffy coats. Receptors originate from a human donor in good health. Both conserved end residues are part of each CDR3. A D gene is named only where the DNA matches it firmly. Clone size appears in some rows only: once, few, many, or a class for an expanded clone.

d_call clone_size j_call v_call cdr3_nt cdr3_aa
TRBD2 . TRBJ2-7 TRBV18 TGTGCCAGCTCACCGACGGGGGGGTCCACCTACGAGCAGTACTTC CASSPTGGSTYEQYF
. . TRBJ2-5 TRBV7-6 TGTGCCAGCAGCTTAATCCAAGAGACCCAGTACTTC CASSLIQETQYF
TRBD1 . TRBJ1-1 TRBV7-3 TGTGCCAGCAGCCCGACGACAGGGATCACTGAAGCTTTCTTT CASSPTTGITEAFF
. once TRBJ2-7 TRBV9 TGTGCCAGCAGCGCGACAGGGGAGGGTTACGAGCAGTACTTC CASSATGEGYEQYF
TRBD1 . TRBJ1-5 TRBV19 TGTGCCAGTAGTTCTCGACAGGGGTCATTGCAGCCCCAGCATTTT CASSSRQGSLQPQHF
. few TRBJ1-3 TRBV2 TGTGCCAGCAGGGAACAGGGATCAGAGGGAAACACCATATATTTT CASREQGSEGNTIYF
. . TRBJ1-1 TRBV7-9 TGTGCCAGCAGCTTGGGAGGTGCCCCGAATACTCAAGCTTTCTTT CASSLGGAPNTQAFF
. . TRBJ2-3 TRBV4-3 TGCGCCAGCAGCCAAGCGACTAGCACAGATACGCAGTATTTT CASSQATSTDTQYF
TRBD2 . TRBJ2-1 TRBV28 TGTGCCAGCAGTTTCTCTAGCGGGCCTTGGGACAATGAGCAGTTCTTC CASSFSSGPWDNEQFF
. . TRBJ1-1 TRBV6-5 TGTGCCAGCAGTTACTCGCGAGGGGCGGACACTGAAGCTTTCTTT CASSYSRGADTEAFF
TRBD1 medium-sized TRBJ2-7 TRBV4-2 TGTGCCAGCAGCCAACGGGACAGAAGCTACGAGCAGTACTTC CASSQRDRSYEQYF
TRBD1 . TRBJ2-5 TRBV28 TGTGCCAGCAGAGGGGGCCCTACGGAGACCCAGTACTTC CASRGGPTETQYF